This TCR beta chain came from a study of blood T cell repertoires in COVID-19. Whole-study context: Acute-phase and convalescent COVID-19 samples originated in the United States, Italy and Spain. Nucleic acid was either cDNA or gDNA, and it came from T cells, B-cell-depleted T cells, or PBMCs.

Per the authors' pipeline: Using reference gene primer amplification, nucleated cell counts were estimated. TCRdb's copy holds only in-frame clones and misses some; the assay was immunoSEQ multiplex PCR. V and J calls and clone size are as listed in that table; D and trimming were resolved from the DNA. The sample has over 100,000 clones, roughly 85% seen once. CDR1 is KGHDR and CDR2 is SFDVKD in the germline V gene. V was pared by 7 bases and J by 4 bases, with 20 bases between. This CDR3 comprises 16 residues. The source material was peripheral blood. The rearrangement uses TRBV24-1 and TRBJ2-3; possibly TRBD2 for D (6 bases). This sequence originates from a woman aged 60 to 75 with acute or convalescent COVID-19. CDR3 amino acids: CATSGGDPSPADTQYF. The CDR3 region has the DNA TGTGCCACCAGCGGAGGGGACCCGAGTCCCGCAGATACGCAGTATTTT.